Sequencing of this T cell receptor beta chain was carried out in a study of technical replicates of blood from several donors. Method: immunoSEQ multiplex PCR; TCRdb's copy keeps in-frame clones and lacks some. This table has tens of thousands of clones, about 83% appearing once. The CDR3 loop spans 16 amino acids. This TCR was recovered from a human donor in good health. Some clones in this sample may be carry-over from other donors' samples. The source material was PBMCs. This chain uses TRBV21-1 with TRBJ1-4. TRBV21-1 has pseudogene status. CDR3 loop: CASSRSPSPLNEKLFF. In DNA, the CDR3 is TGTGCCAGCAGCAGATCCCCGAGCCCACTTAATGAAAAACTGTTTTTT.